One and the same sample provided the 4 T cell receptor beta chains below, sequenced in a study of response to subunit inactivated influenza vaccine (dated by TCRdb to the late 2010s). The library came from RT-PCR. The data were produced on an Illumina HiSeq 2500. TCRdb reprocessed the public reads (quality trimming at Q25 with fastp, clone calling with MiXCR) and kept in-frame beta chains. Rows with a matching CDR3 protein are joined into one entry that keeps the most common DNA and genes. The sample data list 160,000 or so distinct CDR3 sequences, and around 9.9% of these were observed just once. The ten largest clones capture under 15% of the sample. The sample's time point label is to be understood as: approximately 45 days after influenza vaccine administration. Sequenced here: non-naive T cells sorted from PBMCs, sampled 45 days after vaccination. Reading the label with the study, this specimen's cell subset or site is: memory T cell fraction. Receptor source: a man between 45 and 60 years old who received an inactivated influenza vaccine. Donor details come from another sample of the same person, matched by shared clones.

In its sample, this clonotype was seen a few times. J is TRBJ1-1 and V is TRBV12-3 or TRBV12-4, with D possibly matching TRBD1 (6 bases). The CDR3 covers 13 residues. The V end lost 6 bases, the J end lost 2 bases, and 10 bases lay between the germline ends. CDR3 loop: CASRQGFNTEAFF. The CDR3 DNA is TGTGCCAGCAGACAGGGTTTTAACACTGAAGCTTTCTTT.

In regard to this clonotype: This may be a read error, as it is one base from a much larger clone. This rearrangement joins TRBV6-1 to TRBJ2-7; possibly TRBD1 for D (6 bases). CDR1 and CDR2 (germline): MNHNS, SASEGT. The length of the CDR3 is 13 residues. V lost 8 bases and J lost 4, with 15 bases in between. CDR3 coding DNA: TGTGCCAGCTCGAGGGACACACGATACGAGCAGTACTTC. This gives the protein CASSRDTRYEQYF.

The chain is built from TRBV20-1 and TRBJ2-1; D is unresolved. Per the germline V gene, CDR1 is DFQATT and CDR2 is SNEGSKA (reference sequence). Trimming took off 2 bases at V and 9 bases at J, with 8 bases between the two ends. This CDR3 is 11 amino acids long. CDR3: CSARRLIEQFF. In nucleotides, the CDR3 is TGCAGTGCTAGACGGCTTATTGAGCAGTTCTTC.

This clonotype was seen more than once but under ten times. The chain carries TRBV7-9 and TRBJ2-1; D is ambiguous. The CDR3 contains 16 residues. Germline CDR1 reads SEHNR; CDR2 reads FQNEAQ (reference sequence). V was clipped by 5 bases and J by 0 bases, with 14 bases between them. CDR3 sequence: CASSHRAISSYNEQFF. CDR3 nucleotides: TGTGCCAGCAGCCACAGAGCTATCAGCTCCTACAATGAGCAGTTCTTC.